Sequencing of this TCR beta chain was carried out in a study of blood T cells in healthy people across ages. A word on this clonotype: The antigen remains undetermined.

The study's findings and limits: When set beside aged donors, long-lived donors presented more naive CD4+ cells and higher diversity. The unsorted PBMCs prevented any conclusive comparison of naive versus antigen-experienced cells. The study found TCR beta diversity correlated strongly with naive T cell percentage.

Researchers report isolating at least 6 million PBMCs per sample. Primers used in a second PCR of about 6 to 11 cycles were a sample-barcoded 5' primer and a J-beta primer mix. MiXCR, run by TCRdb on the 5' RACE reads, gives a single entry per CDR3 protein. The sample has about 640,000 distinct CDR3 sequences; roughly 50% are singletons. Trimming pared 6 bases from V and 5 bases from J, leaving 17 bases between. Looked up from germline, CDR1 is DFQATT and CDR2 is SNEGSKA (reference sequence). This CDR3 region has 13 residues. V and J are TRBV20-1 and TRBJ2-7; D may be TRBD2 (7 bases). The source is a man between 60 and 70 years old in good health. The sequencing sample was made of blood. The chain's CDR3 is CSAQLGGLDEQYF. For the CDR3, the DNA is TGCAGTGCCCAGCTGGGGGGGCTCGACGAGCAGTACTTC.